Listed below are T cell receptor beta chains from one sample, sequenced in a study of T cell changes during pregnancy in multiple sclerosis. Profiling relied on immunoSEQ multiplex PCR, and the TCRdb table lists in-frame clones only, not all of them. The sample gives about 36,000 clones, 91% of which show up once; 0.47% is in the top ten. The source material was CD4+ T cells from peripheral blood mononuclear cells, sampled in the second trimester of pregnancy. These receptor sequences come from a female donor in good health, enrolled as a control in a pregnancy study. CDR3s include the opening cysteine and the closing phenylalanine or tryptophan. A D gene is named only where the DNA matches it firmly. Size is stated for part of the rows, as once, few or many counts, or as a class when the clone is expanded.

abundance: NA
v_gene: TRBV4-1
j_gene: TRBJ1-3
d_gene: NA
CDR3nt: TGCGCCAGCAGCCAAGGTCCGGGGATCTCTGGAAACACCATATATTTT
CDR3aa: CASSQGPGISGNTIYF

abundance: NA
v_gene: TRBV15
j_gene: TRBJ2-3
d_gene: TRBD1
CDR3nt: TGTGCCACCAGCATAGACAGGGTTCTTTTTCCAGATACGCAGTATTTT
CDR3aa: CATSIDRVLFPDTQYF

abundance: NA
v_gene: TRBV21-1
j_gene: TRBJ2-3
d_gene: NA
CDR3nt: TGTGCCAGCAGCAAAAGCGGGGGCAGCACAGATACGCAGTATTTT
CDR3aa: CASSKSGGSTDTQYF

abundance: NA
v_gene: TRBV4-1
j_gene: TRBJ2-4
d_gene: NA
CDR3nt: TGCGCCAGCAGCCAAGCCCGGGGTGGGGAGGACATTCAGTACTTC
CDR3aa: CASSQARGGEDIQYF

abundance: NA
v_gene: TRBV5-6
j_gene: TRBJ2-2
d_gene: NA
CDR3nt: TGTGCCAGCAGCTTTTCGCGCGGGGAGCTGTTTTTT
CDR3aa: CASSFSRGELFF

abundance: NA
v_gene: TRBV5-5
j_gene: TRBJ2-7
d_gene: TRBD1
CDR3nt: TGTGCCAGCAGCGACGCGACAGGGCTGGGGGAGCAGTACTTC
CDR3aa: CASSDATGLGEQYF

abundance: once
v_gene: TRBV27
j_gene: TRBJ1-1
d_gene: TRBD1
CDR3nt: TGTGCCAGCAGTCCCGCACCGGGACAGATGAACACTGAAGCTTTCTTT
CDR3aa: CASSPAPGQMNTEAFF

abundance: NA
v_gene: TRBV6-6
j_gene: TRBJ1-1
d_gene: TRBD1
CDR3nt: TGTGCCAGCAGTTACCACAGGGGGGACACTGAAGCTTTCTTT
CDR3aa: CASSYHRGDTEAFF

abundance: NA
v_gene: TRBV9
j_gene: TRBJ2-1
d_gene: NA
CDR3nt: TGTGCCAGCAGCCCTTTAGGGACCGGGAGCTCCTACAATGAGCAGTTCTTC
CDR3aa: CASSPLGTGSSYNEQFF

abundance: NA
v_gene: TRBV2
j_gene: TRBJ1-5
d_gene: TRBD1
CDR3nt: TGTGCCAGCAGGGGACAGTCTAGCAATCAGCCCCAGCATTTT
CDR3aa: CASRGQSSNQPQHF

abundance: once
v_gene: TRBV6-5
j_gene: TRBJ1-5
d_gene: NA
CDR3nt: TGTGCCAGCAGTCTTCAGGGGCCAAATCAGCCCCAGCATTTT
CDR3aa: CASSLQGPNQPQHF

abundance: NA
v_gene: TRBV7-9
j_gene: TRBJ1-5
d_gene: NA
CDR3nt: TGTGCCAGCAGCTTAGACTTTATCCAGCCCCAGCATTTT
CDR3aa: CASSLDFIQPQHF

abundance: NA
v_gene: TRBV7-8
j_gene: TRBJ2-5
d_gene: NA
CDR3nt: TGTGCCAGCAACGCCAGACGGGGTAACCGAGAGACCCAGTACTTC
CDR3aa: CASNARRGNRETQYF

abundance: NA
v_gene: TRBV15
j_gene: TRBJ2-5
d_gene: NA
CDR3nt: TGTGCCACCAGCAGAGGGGTAGGGGGGGGCGGACAAGAGACCCAGTACTTC
CDR3aa: CATSRGVGGGGQETQYF

abundance: NA
v_gene: TRBV7-6
j_gene: TRBJ2-5
d_gene: NA
CDR3nt: TGTGCCAGCAGCTTAGGTCAGGGACAAGAGACCCAGTACTTC
CDR3aa: CASSLGQGQETQYF

abundance: NA
v_gene: TRBV10-3
j_gene: TRBJ1-1
d_gene: TRBD1
CDR3nt: TGTGCCATCAGTGAGTCCTCGGTGTTTCAGGGGGCTGAAGCTTTCTTT
CDR3aa: CAISESSVFQGAEAFF

abundance: NA
v_gene: TRBV23-1
j_gene: TRBJ1-2
d_gene: NA
CDR3nt: TGCGCCAGCATTGGGGGGACCTCTTACGGCTACACCTTC
CDR3aa: CASIGGTSYGYTF

abundance: NA
v_gene: TRBV9
j_gene: TRBJ2-7
d_gene: TRBD2
CDR3nt: TGTGCCAGCAGCGTAGGGGGACTAGCGGGAGCCCACCCCTACGAGCAGTACTTC
CDR3aa: CASSVGGLAGAHPYEQYF

abundance: few
v_gene: TRBV7-2
j_gene: TRBJ2-7
d_gene: NA
CDR3nt: TGTGCCAGCAGCGCTAGCCTCTACGAGCAGTACTTC
CDR3aa: CASSASLYEQYF

abundance: NA
v_gene: TRBV4-1
j_gene: TRBJ2-7
d_gene: TRBD1
CDR3nt: TGCGCCAGCAGCCCTCGACAGGGTCCCTACGAGCAGTACTTC
CDR3aa: CASSPRQGPYEQYF

abundance: NA
v_gene: TRBV25-1
j_gene: TRBJ2-7
d_gene: NA
CDR3nt: TGTGCCAGCAGTGATCCGACAGGGCAGTACTTC
CDR3aa: CASSDPTGQYF

abundance: NA
v_gene: TRBV7-9
j_gene: TRBJ1-4
d_gene: NA
CDR3nt: TGTGCCAGCAGCGTCTGGGCCGCTAATGAAAAACTGTTTTTT
CDR3aa: CASSVWAANEKLFF

abundance: NA
v_gene: TRBV7-2
j_gene: TRBJ2-7
d_gene: NA
CDR3nt: TGTGCCAGCAGCTTTACGGGAGTCTCCTACGAGCAGTACTTC
CDR3aa: CASSFTGVSYEQYF

abundance: NA
v_gene: TRBV7-8
j_gene: TRBJ2-5
d_gene: TRBD2
CDR3nt: TGTGCCAGCAGCTTATTCGGGCGGGAGGGCCGAGTGACCCAGTACTTC
CDR3aa: CASSLFGREGRVTQYF

abundance: NA
v_gene: TRBV28
j_gene: TRBJ1-4
d_gene: NA
CDR3nt: TGTGCCAGCAGGAGGCAGCCAACTAATGAAAAACTGTTTTTT
CDR3aa: CASRRQPTNEKLFF

abundance: NA
v_gene: TRBV19
j_gene: TRBJ2-5
d_gene: TRBD2
CDR3nt: TGTGCCAGTTCTACCGGGACTAGAGGGACCCAGTACTTC
CDR3aa: CASSTGTRGTQYF

abundance: once
v_gene: TRBV5-3
j_gene: TRBJ2-3
d_gene: TRBD2
CDR3nt: TGTGCCAGAAGCTTGGACGGGACTAGCGGGGCTAGCACAGATACGCAGTATTTT
CDR3aa: CARSLDGTSGASTDTQYF

abundance: once
v_gene: TRBV18
j_gene: TRBJ2-1
d_gene: TRBD2
CDR3nt: TGTGCCAGCTCACTGGGACTAGCGGGGGACAATGAGCAGTTCTTC
CDR3aa: CASSLGLAGDNEQFF

abundance: NA
v_gene: TRBV19
j_gene: TRBJ2-7
d_gene: TRBD1
CDR3nt: TGTGCCAGTAAGGGGACAGCTACCTACGAGCAGTACTTC
CDR3aa: CASKGTATYEQYF

abundance: NA
v_gene: TRBV9
j_gene: TRBJ2-2
d_gene: NA
CDR3nt: TGTGCCAGCAGCGCGCTAGCAATAACGAACACCGGGGAGCTGTTTTTT
CDR3aa: CASSALAITNTGELFF

abundance: NA
v_gene: TRBV5-1
j_gene: TRBJ1-6
d_gene: NA
CDR3nt: TGCGCCAGCAGTTTTGGCGGGGACTCCTATAATTCACCCCTCCACTTT
CDR3aa: CASSFGGDSYNSPLHF

abundance: NA
v_gene: TRBV29-1
j_gene: TRBJ1-4
d_gene: TRBD1
CDR3nt: TGCAGCGTTGACTCCGGACAGGGGGTAGGAAAACTGTTTTTT
CDR3aa: CSVDSGQGVGKLFF

abundance: NA
v_gene: TRBV28
j_gene: TRBJ2-7
d_gene: TRBD2
CDR3nt: TGTGCCAGCAGTGGACCCGGGACTAGCGGGAGGTCGCACTACGAGCAGTACTTC
CDR3aa: CASSGPGTSGRSHYEQYF

abundance: NA
v_gene: TRBV4-1
j_gene: TRBJ1-3
d_gene: NA
CDR3nt: TGTGCCAGCAGCCAAGCTCCAGGAGGAGGAGGAAACACCATATATTTT
CDR3aa: CASSQAPGGGGNTIYF

abundance: NA
v_gene: TRBV5-1
j_gene: TRBJ2-2
d_gene: NA
CDR3nt: TGCGCCAGCAGCTTGTCAACGGTTAACACCGGGGAGCTGTTTTTT
CDR3aa: CASSLSTVNTGELFF

abundance: NA
v_gene: TRBV29-1
j_gene: TRBJ2-7
d_gene: TRBD2
CDR3nt: TGCAGCGTTGCCATACTAGCGGGGGAGCCCCAGGAGCAGTACTTC
CDR3aa: CSVAILAGEPQEQYF

abundance: once
v_gene: TRBV4-2
j_gene: TRBJ2-3
d_gene: TRBD2
CDR3nt: TGTGCCAGCAGCCTCGAGGGGCGAACTAGCGGTGGGTTCGATACGCAGTATTTT
CDR3aa: CASSLEGRTSGGFDTQYF

abundance: NA
v_gene: TRBV29-1
j_gene: TRBJ1-4
d_gene: NA
CDR3nt: TGCAGCGTTGTGGCCGGGTCCTCCACAAAACTGTTTTTT
CDR3aa: CSVVAGSSTKLFF

abundance: NA
v_gene: TRBV6-1
j_gene: TRBJ2-4
d_gene: TRBD2
CDR3nt: TGTGCCAGCAGTGGAGTGGCGGGGGGAGCCAAAAACATTCAGTACTTC
CDR3aa: CASSGVAGGAKNIQYF

abundance: once
v_gene: TRBV2
j_gene: TRBJ1-5
d_gene: TRBD1
CDR3nt: TGTGCCAGCAGTAACAGGGGTGTTCAGCCCCAGCATTTT
CDR3aa: CASSNRGVQPQHF

abundance: NA
v_gene: TRBV29-1
j_gene: TRBJ2-3
d_gene: TRBD2
CDR3nt: TGCAGCGTTGGTCTAGCGGGAGAAAGCACAGATACGCAGTATTTT
CDR3aa: CSVGLAGESTDTQYF

abundance: NA
v_gene: TRBV6-1
j_gene: TRBJ1-3
d_gene: TRBD1
CDR3nt: TGTGCCAGCAGTGGGACAGGGGACACCATATATTTT
CDR3aa: CASSGTGDTIYF

abundance: NA
v_gene: TRBV5-1
j_gene: TRBJ1-1
d_gene: TRBD1
CDR3nt: TGCGCCAGCAGCTCGGACAGGAGTAGGGTTCGAGGGACTGAAGCTTTCTTT
CDR3aa: CASSSDRSRVRGTEAFF

abundance: NA
v_gene: TRBV5-4
j_gene: TRBJ1-2
d_gene: NA
CDR3nt: TGTGCCAGCAGCCTTTACGTCAGCCAGCGTACCTATGGCTACACCTTC
CDR3aa: CASSLYVSQRTYGYTF

abundance: NA
v_gene: TRBV19
j_gene: TRBJ2-1
d_gene: NA
CDR3nt: TGTGCCAGTAGTAAACAGTCTTCAACAGATGAGCAGTTCTTC
CDR3aa: CASSKQSSTDEQFF

abundance: NA
v_gene: TRBV5-4
j_gene: TRBJ2-1
d_gene: NA
CDR3nt: TGTGCCAGCAGCCCAGGGGCTCAAAATGAGCAGTTCTTC
CDR3aa: CASSPGAQNEQFF

abundance: NA
v_gene: TRBV4-1
j_gene: TRBJ2-1
d_gene: TRBD2
CDR3nt: TGCGCCAGCAGCCAAGTCGACATGGGACTAGCGGCCTACAATGAGCAGTTCTTC
CDR3aa: CASSQVDMGLAAYNEQFF

abundance: few
v_gene: TRBV30
j_gene: TRBJ1-2
d_gene: NA
CDR3nt: TGTGCCTGGGGGGGGGTTTCAGAAATTAACTATGGCTACACCTTC
CDR3aa: CAWGGVSEINYGYTF

abundance: NA
v_gene: TRBV29-1
j_gene: TRBJ1-2
d_gene: NA
CDR3nt: TGCAGCGTTACTCGAACGACAGGTATCATCTATGGCTACACCTTC
CDR3aa: CSVTRTTGIIYGYTF

abundance: NA
v_gene: TRBV6-1
j_gene: TRBJ2-5
d_gene: TRBD2
CDR3nt: TGTGCCAGCAGTAATAGCGGGGGGGCACAGACCCAGTACTTC
CDR3aa: CASSNSGGAQTQYF

abundance: NA
v_gene: TRBV19
j_gene: TRBJ1-2
d_gene: TRBD1
CDR3nt: TGTGCCAGTAGCCTGCCCCGGGACAGGGGATCCCTGGACTATGGCTACACCTTC
CDR3aa: CASSLPRDRGSLDYGYTF

abundance: NA
v_gene: TRBV13
j_gene: TRBJ2-1
d_gene: NA
CDR3nt: TGTGCCAGCAGCCCCACTAGGGTCAGGAATGAGCAGTTCTTC
CDR3aa: CASSPTRVRNEQFF